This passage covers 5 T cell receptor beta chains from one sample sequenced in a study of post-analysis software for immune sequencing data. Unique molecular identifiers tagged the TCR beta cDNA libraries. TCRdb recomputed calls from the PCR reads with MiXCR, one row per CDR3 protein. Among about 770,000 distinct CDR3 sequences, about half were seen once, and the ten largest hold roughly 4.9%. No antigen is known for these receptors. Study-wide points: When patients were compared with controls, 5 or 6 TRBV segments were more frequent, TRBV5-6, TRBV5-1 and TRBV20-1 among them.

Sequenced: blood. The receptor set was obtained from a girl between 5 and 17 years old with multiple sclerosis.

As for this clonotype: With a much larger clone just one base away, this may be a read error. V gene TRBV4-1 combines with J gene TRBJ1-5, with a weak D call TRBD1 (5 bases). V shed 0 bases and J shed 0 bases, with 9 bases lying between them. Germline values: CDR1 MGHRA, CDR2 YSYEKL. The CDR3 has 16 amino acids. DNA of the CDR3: TGCGCCAGCAGCCAAGAGTGGGGGGGTAGCAATCAGCCCCAGCATTTT. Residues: CASSQEWGGSNQPQHF.

Here the CDR3 DNA reads TGTGCCAGCAGCCTCCAGGGCTGGTCAGATACGCAGTATTTT. This codes for CASSLQGWSDTQYF. This chain uses TRBV7-2 with TRBJ2-3, with a weak D call TRBD1 (5 bases). V was trimmed by 5 bases and J by 4 bases, leaving 13 bases between them. The CDR3 runs 14 residues. Per the germline V gene, CDR1 is SGHTA and CDR2 is FQGNSA.

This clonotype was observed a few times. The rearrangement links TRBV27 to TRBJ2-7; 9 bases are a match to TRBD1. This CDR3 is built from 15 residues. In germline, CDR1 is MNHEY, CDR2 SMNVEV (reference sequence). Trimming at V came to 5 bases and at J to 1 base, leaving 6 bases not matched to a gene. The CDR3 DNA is TGTGCCAGCAGTCCCGGGACAGGGCTTTCCTACGAGCAGTACTTC. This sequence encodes CASSPGTGLSYEQYF.

Here the CDR3 DNA reads TGCAGTGCCAGCCGGAGCTCCTATAATTCACCCCTCCACTTT. It yields the protein CSASRSSYNSPLHF. The chain couples TRBV20-1 to TRBJ1-6, with unresolved D. V lost 6 bases and J lost 0, with 9 bases in between. CDR3 length equals 14 residues. CDR1 is DFQATT, CDR2 SNEGSKA, per germline (reference sequence).

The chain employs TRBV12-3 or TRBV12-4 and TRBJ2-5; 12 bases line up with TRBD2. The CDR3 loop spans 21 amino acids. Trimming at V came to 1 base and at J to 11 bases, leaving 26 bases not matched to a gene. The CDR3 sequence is CASSLERGLTSSGRAYNEQYF. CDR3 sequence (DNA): TGTGCCAGCAGTTTAGAGCGAGGGTTAACCTCTAGCGGGAGGGCCTACAATGAGCAGTACTTC.